The clone carrying this TCR beta chain was seen ten or more times. This sample was included in a study of early T cells in non-severe SARS-CoV-2 infection. Study context: Sequencing input comprised bulk RNA from unsorted whole blood; chain pairing was not available.

Each single cDNA molecule received a unique molecular identifier. TCRdb redid the calling of the 5' RACE reads with MiXCR, one entry per CDR3 protein. The repertoire includes about 50,000 distinct CDR3 sequences, about a tenth of them detected once, and around 5.3% sits in the top ten. Germline V gene lookup returns CDR1 SGHAT and CDR2 FQNNGV. The CDR3 is 15 amino acids. Trimming removed 5 bases at V and 0 bases at J, with 12 bases between. The rearrangement joins TRBV11-2 to TRBJ2-3; D ambiguous. This specimen consisted of whole blood, obtained at baseline. The origin of this receptor is an adult who was a healthcare worker with PCR-confirmed SARS-CoV-2 infection or an uninfected control (not recorded which). This CDR3 is CASSLNSWSTDTQYF. As DNA, the CDR3 is TGTGCCAGCAGCCTCAATAGTTGGAGCACAGATACGCAGTATTTT. Using reference TRBV11-2 and TRBJ2-3 for the parts outside the CDR3, the full variable domain is EAGVAQSPRYKIIEKRQSVAFWCNPISGHATLYWYQQILGQGPKLLIQFQNNGVVDDSQLPKDRFSAERLKGVDSTLKIQPAKLEDSAVYLCASSLNSWSTDTQYFGPGTRLTVL.